Ten or more counts support the clone carrying this T cell receptor (beta chain). Antigen specificity is unknown. This record comes from a study of molecular identifiers for immune sequencing clone quantification. Points from the study as a whole: Effector cells had over 98% of their molecules in clones above 20 RNA copies, while naive cells had under 1%. Jurkat TCR RNA from one cell was spiked into more than 800,000 naive cells, and it was reportedly detectable there. Identical TCR molecules can share a barcode, and this sharing could underestimate highly expanded clone sizes.

Previously described methods and listed TCR primers produced bulk TCR libraries. MiXCR, run by TCRdb on the PCR reads, gives a single entry per CDR3 protein. The sample has about 640,000 distinct CDR3 sequences, less than 20% seen once. The origin of this receptor is a human donor in good health. Some libraries in this study had Jurkat cell RNA spiked in. The sample comprised naive CD8+ T cells from blood, with Jurkat cell RNA spiked in. Subset given: FACS-sorted CD8+CD4-CCR7+CD45RA+ naive T cells.

The CDR3 region is CSARTTRLAGAVYNEQFF. The CDR3 region has the DNA TGCAGTGCTAGAACCACCCGACTAGCGGGAGCGGTTTACAATGAGCAGTTCTTC. The V and J genes are TRBV20-1 and TRBJ2-1; the match to TRBD2 covers 12 bases. From germline, CDR1 is DFQATT and CDR2 SNEGSKA (reference sequence). After removal of 2 bases from V and 4 bases from J, the junction contained 12 bases not matched to a gene. The CDR3 loop spans 18 amino acids.